This TCR beta chain was documented in a study of blood T cells in healthy people across ages. General study results and limits: Estimated diversity, derived from one million T cells, was regarded as an underestimate.

V was pared by 8 bases and J by 6 bases, with 7 bases of the junction left unmatched. Germline CDR1 reads PRHDT; CDR2 reads FYEKMQ (reference sequence). The CDR3 runs to 14 residues. Per sample, extraction of total RNA gave at least 5.5 micrograms in every case. Through a sample-barcoded 5' primer and a J-beta primer mix, a second PCR was run for roughly 7 to 12 cycles. The authors tagged each cDNA molecule using a template-switch adaptor with 12 random nucleotides. TCRdb reprocessed the 5' RACE reads with MiXCR, giving one entry per CDR3 protein. The data show around 870,000 distinct CDR3 sequences, with around 28% seen just once and around 16% held by the top ten. This clonotype was detected ten times or more. Its cognate antigen is unknown.

This rearrangement joins TRBV13 to TRBJ2-5; 12 nucleotides match TRBD2. The receptor's source is a woman older than 75 in good health. The sample taken for sequencing was blood. The CDR3 region has the DNA TGTGCCAGCTCCACTAGCGGGGGGAAGCAGACCCAGTACTTC. Its protein product is CASSTSGGKQTQYF.